Sequencing of this T cell receptor beta chain was carried out in a study of cytomegalovirus exposure and HLA in healthy donors. Study details: Ancestry clustering placed around 81% of 300 to 400 genotyped donors in the Caucasian-associated cluster.

The study sampled nominally healthy donors, though unrecorded immune exposures were likely. Germline CDR1 and CDR2: SGHNT and YENEEA. This CDR3 spans 16 amino acids. Vbeta (60) and Jbeta (13) primers were used in the PCR. TCRdb's table, derived via immunoSEQ multiplex PCR, lists solely in-frame clones and lacks some. The sample has tens of thousands of clones; around 72% are singletons. Details on this clone: One end of the junction fails to match germline, which may point to a read error.

The chain joins TRBV11-3 to TRBJ2-2; the match to TRBD2 covers 8 bases. Input material: PBMCs. This receptor was identified in a male donor in good health and CMV-seropositive. The CDR3 nucleotides read TGTGCCAGCAGCCTAGAAGGGACTAGTGCTTTGCGGGAGCTGTTTTTT. It is translated as CASSLEGTSALRELFF.